This T cell receptor beta chain was retrieved from a study of early T cells in non-severe SARS-CoV-2 infection. This clonotype appeared many times. Germline V gene lookup returns CDR1 MDHEN and CDR2 SYDVKM. The V end was cut by 6 bases, the J end by 2 bases, with 20 bases between. CDR3 length: 16 residues. MiXCR was run by TCRdb on the 5' RACE reads, yielding one entry per CDR3 protein. This sample yields around 23,000 distinct CDR3 sequences, of which around 4% are seen a single time; around 19% belongs to the top ten. Sequenced input: whole blood. The sequence came from an adult who was a healthcare worker with PCR-confirmed SARS-CoV-2 infection or an uninfected control (not recorded which). J is TRBJ2-7 and V is TRBV28; D might be TRBD1 or TRBD2, each matching 6 bases. The CDR3 spells CASSSLLRGDTYEQYF. The CDR3 DNA is TGTGCCAGCAGCAGTCTTTTAAGGGGGGATACCTACGAGCAGTACTTC.